This T cell receptor (beta chain) is drawn from a study of PD-1 blockade in classical Hodgkin lymphoma. Overall study results and limits: TCR diversity at baseline was reported to be reduced in newly diagnosed patients relative to healthy donors. Patients with an early start, nivolumab under 1 year after ASCT, were excluded. Prior to therapy, complete responders displayed diversity much like that of newly diagnosed patients.

With V trimmed by 5 bases and J by 6 bases, 12 bases remained unmatched. In germline, CDR1 is SGHTA, CDR2 FQGNSA. The CDR3 covers 16 residues. In the case of this clone: Its target is unknown.

Following autologous stem cell transplantation, relapse occurred in every patient, and exposure to brentuximab vedotin varied. Complete response, partial response or progressive disease were the best responses. The data were produced by immunoSEQ multiplex PCR, yet TCRdb's version contains in-frame clones alone and is incomplete. Among about 20,000 clones, approximately 84% were seen once, and the ten largest hold approximately 6%. The sample consisted of peripheral blood mononuclear cells (PBMCs), taken at baseline. This TCR derives from a human donor with classical Hodgkin lymphoma. J is TRBJ2-1 and V is TRBV7-2; 8 bases map to TRBD2. CDR3 nucleotides: TGTGCCAGCAGCCCCCTGGCCCTAGCGGGCCCCAATGAGCAGTTCTTC. This translates into CASSPLALAGPNEQFF. Complete variable domain (other parts from reference TRBV7-2 and TRBJ2-1): GAGVSQSPSNKVTEKGKDVELRCDPISGHTALYWYRQSLGQGLEFLIYFQGNSAPDKSGLPSDRFSAERTGGSVSTLTIQRTQQEDSAVYLCASSPLALAGPNEQFFGPGTRLTVL.